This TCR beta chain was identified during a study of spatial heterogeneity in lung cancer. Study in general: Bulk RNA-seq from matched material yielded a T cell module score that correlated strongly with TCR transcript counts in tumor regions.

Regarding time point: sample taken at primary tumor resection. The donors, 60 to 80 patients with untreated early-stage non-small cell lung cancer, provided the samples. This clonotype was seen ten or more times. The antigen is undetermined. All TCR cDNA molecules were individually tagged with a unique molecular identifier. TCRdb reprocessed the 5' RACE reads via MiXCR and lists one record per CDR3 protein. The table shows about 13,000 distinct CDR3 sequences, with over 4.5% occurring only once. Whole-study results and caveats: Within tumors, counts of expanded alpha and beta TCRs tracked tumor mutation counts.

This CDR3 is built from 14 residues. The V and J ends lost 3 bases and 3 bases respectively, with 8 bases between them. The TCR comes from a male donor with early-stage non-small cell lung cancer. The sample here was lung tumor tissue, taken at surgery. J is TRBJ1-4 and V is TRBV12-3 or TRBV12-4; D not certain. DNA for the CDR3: TGTGCCAGCAGTTTTACGGCCTCTAATGAAAAACTGTTTTTT. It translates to CASSFTASNEKLFF.